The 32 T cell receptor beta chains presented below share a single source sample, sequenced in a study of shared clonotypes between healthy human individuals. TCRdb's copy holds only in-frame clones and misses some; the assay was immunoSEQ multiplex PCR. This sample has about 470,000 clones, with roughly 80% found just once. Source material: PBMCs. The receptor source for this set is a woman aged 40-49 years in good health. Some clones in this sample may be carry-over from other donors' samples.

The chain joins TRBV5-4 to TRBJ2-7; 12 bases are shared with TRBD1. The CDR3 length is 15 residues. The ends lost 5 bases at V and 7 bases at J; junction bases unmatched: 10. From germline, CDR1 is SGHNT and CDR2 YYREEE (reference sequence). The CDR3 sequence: CASRDRDRGRGEQYF. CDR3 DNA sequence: TGTGCCAGCAGGGACCGGGACAGGGGGCGCGGGGAGCAGTACTTC.

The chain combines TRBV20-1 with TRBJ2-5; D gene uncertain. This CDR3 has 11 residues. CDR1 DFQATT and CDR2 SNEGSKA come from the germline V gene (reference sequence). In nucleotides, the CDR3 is TGCGAGGCACGGTACCAAGAGACCCAGTACTTC. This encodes CEARYQETQYF.

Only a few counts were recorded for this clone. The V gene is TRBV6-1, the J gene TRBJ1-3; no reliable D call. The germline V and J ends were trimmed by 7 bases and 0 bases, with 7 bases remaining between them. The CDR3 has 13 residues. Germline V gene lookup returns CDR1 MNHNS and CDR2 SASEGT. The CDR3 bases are TGTGCCAGCACAAAGGACTCTGGAAACACCATATATTTT. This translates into CASTKDSGNTIYF.

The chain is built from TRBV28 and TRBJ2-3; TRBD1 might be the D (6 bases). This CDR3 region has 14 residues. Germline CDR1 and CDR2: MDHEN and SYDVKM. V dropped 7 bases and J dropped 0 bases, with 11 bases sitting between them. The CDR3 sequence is CASTQGWSTDTQYF. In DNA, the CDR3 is TGTGCCAGCACACAGGGATGGAGCACAGATACGCAGTATTTT.

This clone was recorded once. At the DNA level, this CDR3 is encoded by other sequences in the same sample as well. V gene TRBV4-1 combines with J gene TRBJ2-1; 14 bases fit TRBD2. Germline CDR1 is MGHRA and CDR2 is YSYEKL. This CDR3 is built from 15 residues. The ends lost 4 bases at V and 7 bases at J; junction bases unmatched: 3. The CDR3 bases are TGCGCCAGCAGCCCGGGGACTAGCGGGAGAAATGAGCAGTTCTTC. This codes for CASSPGTSGRNEQFF.

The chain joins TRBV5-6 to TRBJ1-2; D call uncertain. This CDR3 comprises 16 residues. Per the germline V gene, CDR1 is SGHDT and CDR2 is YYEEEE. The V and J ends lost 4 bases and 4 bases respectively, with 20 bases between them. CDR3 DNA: TGTGCCAGCAGCCCGTTGAGCGGCCGGGATATCTATGGCTACACCTTC. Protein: CASSPLSGRDIYGYTF.

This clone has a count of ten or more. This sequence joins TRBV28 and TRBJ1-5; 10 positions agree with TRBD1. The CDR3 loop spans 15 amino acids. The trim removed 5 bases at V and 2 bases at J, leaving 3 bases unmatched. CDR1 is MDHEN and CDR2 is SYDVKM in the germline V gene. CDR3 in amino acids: CASSRDRGGNQPQHF. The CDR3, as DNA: TGTGCCAGCAGTCGGGACAGGGGTGGCAATCAGCCCCAGCATTTT.

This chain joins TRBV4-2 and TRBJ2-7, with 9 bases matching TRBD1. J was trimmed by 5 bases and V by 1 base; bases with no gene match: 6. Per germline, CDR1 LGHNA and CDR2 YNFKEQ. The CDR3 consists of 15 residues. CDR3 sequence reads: CASSQVGTGLDEQYF. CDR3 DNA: TGTGCCAGCAGCCAAGTTGGGACAGGGCTCGACGAGCAGTACTTC.

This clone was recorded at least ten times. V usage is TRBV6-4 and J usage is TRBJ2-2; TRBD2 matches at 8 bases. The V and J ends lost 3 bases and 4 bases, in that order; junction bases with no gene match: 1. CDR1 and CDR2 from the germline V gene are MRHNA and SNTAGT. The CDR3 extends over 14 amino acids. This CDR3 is CASSDSGATGELFF. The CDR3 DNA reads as TGTGCCAGCAGTGATAGCGGGGCCACCGGGGAGCTGTTTTTT.

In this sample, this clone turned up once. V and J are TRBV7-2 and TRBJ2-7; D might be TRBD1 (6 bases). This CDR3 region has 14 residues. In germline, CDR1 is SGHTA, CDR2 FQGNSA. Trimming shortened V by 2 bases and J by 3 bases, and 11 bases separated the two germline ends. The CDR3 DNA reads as TGTGCCAGCAGCTTACCAGGGGCCCACTACGAGCAGTACTTC. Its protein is CASSLPGAHYEQYF.

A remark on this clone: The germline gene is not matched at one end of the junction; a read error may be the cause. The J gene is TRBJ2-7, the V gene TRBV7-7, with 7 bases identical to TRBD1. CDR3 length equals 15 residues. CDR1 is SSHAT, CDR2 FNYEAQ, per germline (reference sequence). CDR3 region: CASSLGPTGTYEQYF. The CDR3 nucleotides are TGTGCTAGCAGCTTAGGTCCGACAGGGACCTACGAGCAGTACTTC.

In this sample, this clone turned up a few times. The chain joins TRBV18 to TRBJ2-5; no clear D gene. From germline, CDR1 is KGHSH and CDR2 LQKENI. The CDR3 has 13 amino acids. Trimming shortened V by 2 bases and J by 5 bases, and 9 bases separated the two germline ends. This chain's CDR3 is CASSPFDLETQYF. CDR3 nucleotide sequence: TGTGCCAGCTCACCATTCGATTTGGAGACCCAGTACTTC.

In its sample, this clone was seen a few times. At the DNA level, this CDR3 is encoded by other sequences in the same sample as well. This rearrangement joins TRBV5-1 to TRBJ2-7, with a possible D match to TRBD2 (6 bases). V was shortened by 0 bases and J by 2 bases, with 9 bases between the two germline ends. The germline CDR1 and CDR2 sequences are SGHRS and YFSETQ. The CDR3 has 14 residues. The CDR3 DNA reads TGCGCCAGCAGCTTGGGACTAGATACCTACGAGCAGTACTTC. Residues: CASSLGLDTYEQYF.

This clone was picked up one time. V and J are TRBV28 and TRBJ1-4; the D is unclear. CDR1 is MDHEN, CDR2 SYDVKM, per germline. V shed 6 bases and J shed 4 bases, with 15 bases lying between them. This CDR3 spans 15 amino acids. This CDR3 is CASRSGPAHNEKLFF. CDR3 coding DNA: TGTGCCAGCAGAAGCGGGCCGGCCCATAATGAAAAACTGTTTTTT.

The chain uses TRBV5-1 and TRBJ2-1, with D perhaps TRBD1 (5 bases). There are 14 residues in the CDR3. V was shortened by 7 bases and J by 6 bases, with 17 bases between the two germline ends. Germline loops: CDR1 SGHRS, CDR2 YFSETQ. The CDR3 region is CASQVQGLSNEQFF. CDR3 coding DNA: TGCGCCAGCCAGGTTCAGGGTTTGAGCAATGAGCAGTTCTTC.

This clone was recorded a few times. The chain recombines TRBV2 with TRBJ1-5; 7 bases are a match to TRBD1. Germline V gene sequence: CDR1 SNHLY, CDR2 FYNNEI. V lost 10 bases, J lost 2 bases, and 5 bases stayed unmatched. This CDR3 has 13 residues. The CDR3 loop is CATHRGGNQPQHF. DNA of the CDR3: TGTGCCACCCACAGGGGAGGCAATCAGCCCCAGCATTTT.

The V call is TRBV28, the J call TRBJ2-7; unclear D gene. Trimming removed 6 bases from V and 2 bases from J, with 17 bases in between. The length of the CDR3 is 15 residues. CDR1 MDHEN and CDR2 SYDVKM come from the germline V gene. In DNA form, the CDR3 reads TGTGCCAGCAGCTCCGGATCAACGCGGACCTACGAGCAGTACTTC. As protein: CASSSGSTRTYEQYF.

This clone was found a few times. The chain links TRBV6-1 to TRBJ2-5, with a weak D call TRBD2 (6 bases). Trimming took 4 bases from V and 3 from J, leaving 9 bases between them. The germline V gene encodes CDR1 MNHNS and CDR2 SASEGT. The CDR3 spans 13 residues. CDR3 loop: CASSAWGEETQYF. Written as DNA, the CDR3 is TGTGCCAGCAGTGCTTGGGGGGAAGAGACCCAGTACTTC.

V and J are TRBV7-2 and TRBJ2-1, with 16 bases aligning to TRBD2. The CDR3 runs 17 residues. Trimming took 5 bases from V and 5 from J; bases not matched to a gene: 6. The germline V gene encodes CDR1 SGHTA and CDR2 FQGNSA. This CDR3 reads CASSLPGTSGRDNEQFF. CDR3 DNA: TGTGCCAGCAGCCTTCCTGGGACTAGCGGGAGGGACAATGAGCAGTTCTTC.

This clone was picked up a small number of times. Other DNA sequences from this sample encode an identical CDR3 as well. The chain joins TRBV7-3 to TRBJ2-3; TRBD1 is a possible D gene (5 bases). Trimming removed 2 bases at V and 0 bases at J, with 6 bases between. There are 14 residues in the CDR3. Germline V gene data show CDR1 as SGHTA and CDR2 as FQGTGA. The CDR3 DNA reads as TGTGCCAGCAGCTTAGGGGCTAGCACAGATACGCAGTATTTT. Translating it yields CASSLGASTDTQYF. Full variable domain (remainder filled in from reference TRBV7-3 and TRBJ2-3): GAGVSQTPSNKVTEKGKYVELRCDPISGHTALYWYRQSLGQGPEFLIYFQGTGAADDSGLPNDRFFAVRPEGSVSTLKIQRTERGDSAVYLCASSLGASTDTQYFGPGTRLTVL.

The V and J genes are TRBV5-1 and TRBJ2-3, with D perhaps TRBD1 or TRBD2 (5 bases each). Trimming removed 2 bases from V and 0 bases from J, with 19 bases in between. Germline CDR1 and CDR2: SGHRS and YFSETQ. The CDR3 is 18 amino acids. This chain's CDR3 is CASSFGLPGTPSTDTQYF. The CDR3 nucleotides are TGCGCCAGCAGCTTTGGGCTCCCGGGGACCCCTAGCACAGATACGCAGTATTTT.

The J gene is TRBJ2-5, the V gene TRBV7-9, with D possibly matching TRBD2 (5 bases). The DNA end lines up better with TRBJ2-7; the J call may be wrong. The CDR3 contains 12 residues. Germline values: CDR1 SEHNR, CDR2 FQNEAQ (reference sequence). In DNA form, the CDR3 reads TGTGCCAGCAGCCCCACTAGCTACGAGCAGTACTTC. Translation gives CASSPTSYEQYF.

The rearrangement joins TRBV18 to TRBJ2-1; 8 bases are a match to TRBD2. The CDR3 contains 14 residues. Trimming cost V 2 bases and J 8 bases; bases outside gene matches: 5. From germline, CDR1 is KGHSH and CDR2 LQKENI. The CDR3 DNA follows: TGTGCCAGCTCACCAAAACGGGAGGGGTATGAGCAGTTCTTC. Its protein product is CASSPKREGYEQFF.

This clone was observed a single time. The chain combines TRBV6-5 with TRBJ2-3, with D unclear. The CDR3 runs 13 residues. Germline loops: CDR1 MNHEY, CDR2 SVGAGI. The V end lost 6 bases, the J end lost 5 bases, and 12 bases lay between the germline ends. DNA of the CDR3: TGTGCCAGCAGCCAACTAAGGAGAGATACGCAGTATTTT. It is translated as CASSQLRRDTQYF.

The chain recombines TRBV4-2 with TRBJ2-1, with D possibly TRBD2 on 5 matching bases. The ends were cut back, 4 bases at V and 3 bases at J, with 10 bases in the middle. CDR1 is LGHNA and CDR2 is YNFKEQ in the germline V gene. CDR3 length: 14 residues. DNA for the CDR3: TGTGCCAGCAGCCTAAGCGGACTCTACAATGAGCAGTTCTTC. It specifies CASSLSGLYNEQFF.

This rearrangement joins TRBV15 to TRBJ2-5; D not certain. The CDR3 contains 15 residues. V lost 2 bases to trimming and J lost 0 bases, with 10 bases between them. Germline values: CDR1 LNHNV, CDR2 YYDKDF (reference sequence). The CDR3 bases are TGTGCCACCAGCAGATTAGTGACCCACCAAGAGACCCAGTACTTC. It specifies CATSRLVTHQETQYF.

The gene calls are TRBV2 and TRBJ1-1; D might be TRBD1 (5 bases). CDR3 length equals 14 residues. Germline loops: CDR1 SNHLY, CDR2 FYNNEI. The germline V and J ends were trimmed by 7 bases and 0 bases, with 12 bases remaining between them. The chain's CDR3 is CASTPGNMNTEAFF. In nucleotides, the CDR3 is TGTGCCAGCACCCCAGGGAACATGAACACTGAAGCTTTCTTT.

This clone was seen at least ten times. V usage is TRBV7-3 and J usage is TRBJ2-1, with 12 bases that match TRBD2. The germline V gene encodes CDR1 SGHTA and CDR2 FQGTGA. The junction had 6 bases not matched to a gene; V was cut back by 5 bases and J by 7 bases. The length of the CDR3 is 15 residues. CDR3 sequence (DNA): TGTGCCAGCAGCCCGACTAGCGGGAGTGGAAATGAGCAGTTCTTC. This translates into CASSPTSGSGNEQFF.

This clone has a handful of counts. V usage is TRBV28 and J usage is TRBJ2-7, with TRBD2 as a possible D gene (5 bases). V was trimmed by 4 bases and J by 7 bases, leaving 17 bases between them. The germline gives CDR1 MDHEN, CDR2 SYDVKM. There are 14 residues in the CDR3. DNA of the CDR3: TGTGCCAGCAGTTCCCCGAGCCGAGGGCTGGAGCAGTACTTC. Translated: CASSSPSRGLEQYF.

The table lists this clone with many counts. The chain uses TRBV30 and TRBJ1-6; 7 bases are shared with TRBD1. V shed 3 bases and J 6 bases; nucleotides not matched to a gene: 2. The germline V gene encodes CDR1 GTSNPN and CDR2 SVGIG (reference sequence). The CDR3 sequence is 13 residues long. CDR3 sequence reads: CAWRRQGNSPLHF. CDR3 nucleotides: TGTGCCTGGAGACGACAGGGTAATTCACCCCTCCACTTT.

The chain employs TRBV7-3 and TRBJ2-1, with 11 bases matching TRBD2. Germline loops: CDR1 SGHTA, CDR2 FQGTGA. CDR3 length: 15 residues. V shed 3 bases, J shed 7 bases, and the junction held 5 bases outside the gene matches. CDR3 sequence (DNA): TGTGCCAGCAGCTTTACTAGCGGGAGCAGGAATGAGCAGTTCTTC. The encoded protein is CASSFTSGSRNEQFF.

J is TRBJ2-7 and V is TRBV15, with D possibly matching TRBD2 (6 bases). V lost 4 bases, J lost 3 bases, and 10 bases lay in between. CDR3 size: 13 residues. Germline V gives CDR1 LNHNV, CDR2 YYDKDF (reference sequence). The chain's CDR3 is CATSKGLDYEQYF. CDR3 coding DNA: TGTGCCACCAGCAAGGGACTCGACTACGAGCAGTACTTC. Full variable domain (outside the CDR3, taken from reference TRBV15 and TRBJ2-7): DAMVIQNPRYQVTQFGKPVTLSCSQTLNHNVMYWYQQKSSQAPKLLFHYYDKDFNNEADTPDNFQSRRPNTSFCFLDIRSPGLGDTAMYLCATSKGLDYEQYFGPGTRLTVT.